This record concerns one T cell receptor beta chain sequence. This entry is derived from a study of blood T cell repertoires in COVID-19. Study background: Some COVID-19 samples were acute and others convalescent; all came from the United States, Italy and Spain.

CDR1 is MRHNA and CDR2 is SNTAGT in the germline V gene. The V end was cut by 6 bases, the J end by 0 bases, with 10 bases between. CDR3 length equals 14 residues. Profiling relied on immunoSEQ multiplex PCR, and the TCRdb table lists in-frame clones only, not all of them. The sample comprises over 350,000 clones, roughly nine tenths of which are singletons, and over 1.5% rests with the top ten. Enrolled through a virtual design, the participants were between about 18 and 100 years of age and came from about two dozen US areas. This sequence originates from a woman aged 18-29 years with acute COVID-19. The J gene is TRBJ2-3, the V gene TRBV6-4; D call uncertain. Sample: PBMCs or T cells enriched from blood (not recorded which). The CDR3 nucleotides are TGTGCCAGCAGCCAGGTCCTTAGCACAGATACGCAGTATTTT. This translates into CASSQVLSTDTQYF.